This is a list of T cell receptor beta chains from one sample in a study of T cell repertoires in cytomegalovirus infection. TCRdb passed the reads through MiXCR, listing each CDR3 protein once. This sample has around 740,000 distinct CDR3 sequences; 35% occur once, and the top ten carry around 2.8%. Material: PBMCs. The receptors stem from a human donor in good health (CMV status not recorded). Some clones in this sample may be carry-over from other donors' samples. Each CDR3 is given with its conserved first and last residue. A D gene is named only where the DNA matches it firmly. Clone size, where shown, is once, few, many, or a class for clones that have expanded.

V gene	J gene	clone size	D gene	CDR3 DNA	CDR3 protein
TRBV20-1	TRBJ2-1	-	TRBD2	TGCAGTGCTAGACTAGCGGGAGGCCGCTCCTACAATGAGCAGTTCTTC	CSARLAGGRSYNEQFF
TRBV7-2	TRBJ2-5	many	-	TGTGCCAGCAGCCGCGACAGGGTAGCGGGCCAAGAGACCCAGTACTTC	CASSRDRVAGQETQYF
TRBV10-3	TRBJ2-7	few	TRBD1	TGTGCCATCAGTTCATATCGGGACAGCGCTGATCTTTCCTACGAGCAGTACTTC	CAISSYRDSADLSYEQYF
TRBV29-1	TRBJ2-7	-	-	TGCAGCGTTGCCATGGGATCAGGTCCTATCTCCTACGAGCAGTACTTC	CSVAMGSGPISYEQYF
TRBV7-2	TRBJ2-3	many	TRBD2	TGTGCCAGCAGCTTCAGCGGCGGGGGGCAGTATTTT	CASSFSGGGQYF
TRBV7-2	TRBJ1-6	many	-	TGTGCCAGCAGGAATCGGGAGCTCTATTCACCCCTCCACTTT	CASRNRELYSPLHF
TRBV28	TRBJ1-5	many	-	TGTGCCAGCCGAGTGCAGAGTCAGCCCCAGCATTTT	CASRVQSQPQHF
TRBV7-2	TRBJ2-1	-	-	TGTGCCAGCAGCTTAGTTCAGGGTCGGTACAAGGAGCAGTTCTTC	CASSLVQGRYKEQFF
TRBV7-2	TRBJ1-6	many	TRBD1	TGTGCCAGCAGCTTATGGACAGGGGTTAATTCACCCCTCCACTTT	CASSLWTGVNSPLHF
TRBV6-1	TRBJ1-4	-	-	TGTGCCAGCAGTGAAGCTCTTATGGTATCGGGTCTAGAAAAACTGTTTTTT	CASSEALMVSGLEKLFF
TRBV7-4	TRBJ2-1	-	-	TGTGCCAGCAGCTTAGTAACGGTTAGCTCCTACAATGAGCAGTTCTTC	CASSLVTVSSYNEQFF
TRBV28	TRBJ1-1	-	-	TGTGCCAGCAGATCCGGGGGTGAAGCTTTCTTT	CASRSGGEAFF
TRBV7-6	TRBJ1-1	many	-	TGTGCCAGCAGCTTAGCGCAGGGATCAACTGAAGCTTTCTTT	CASSLAQGSTEAFF
TRBV7-4	TRBJ2-1	-	-	TGTGCCAGCAGACGGGGACTCAATGAGCAGTTCTTC	CASRRGLNEQFF
TRBV7-9	TRBJ2-7	few	-	TGTGCCAGCAGCTTAAGTGGCAGGTCCAACGAGCAGTACTTC	CASSLSGRSNEQYF
TRBV7-6	TRBJ1-6	many	TRBD1	TGTGCCAGCAGCCAGAGGACAGGGAGCTCACCCCTCCACTTT	CASSQRTGSSPLHF
TRBV14	TRBJ2-7	-	TRBD1	TGTGCCAGCAGCCGCGGGACAGGGAACTACGAGCAGTACTTC	CASSRGTGNYEQYF
TRBV4-1	TRBJ1-1	-	-	TGCGCCAGCAGCCAACAGGGGAGGGGGGGGTACACTGAAGCTTTCTTT	CASSQQGRGGYTEAFF